These 5 T cell receptor beta chains originate from one sample sequenced in a study of OX40 agonist ivuxolimab in advanced cancers. TCRdb's table, derived via immunoSEQ multiplex PCR, lists solely in-frame clones and lacks some. The sample gives about 21,000 clones, under 90% of which show up once; 35% to 40% is in the top ten. The sample consisted of CD4+ or CD8+ T cells sorted from blood, taken in a trial of the OX40 agonist ivuxolimab. These receptors originate from an adult with an advanced solid tumor such as melanoma, head and neck, liver or kidney cancer.

The chain carries TRBV14 and TRBJ1-5; weak D call: TRBD1 (6 bases). CDR3 length: 14 residues. Trimming removed 4 bases at V and 3 bases at J, with 10 bases between. The germline CDR1 and CDR2 sequences are SGHDN and FVKESK. The CDR3, as DNA: TGTGCCAGCAGCCTGACAGGCTCCAATCAGCCCCAGCATTTT. It translates to CASSLTGSNQPQHF.

The genes are TRBV4-2 and TRBJ1-1; D call uncertain. Germline V gives CDR1 LGHNA, CDR2 YNFKEQ. V lost 1 base, J lost 8 bases, and 8 bases lay in between. CDR3 size: 12 residues. CDR3 DNA: TGTGCCAGCAGCCAAGGGCCTACGGAAGCTTTCTTT. This sequence encodes CASSQGPTEAFF.

This clone has more than one count but fewer than ten. The chain joins TRBV6-5 to TRBJ2-7; D perhaps matches TRBD1 (5 bases). The CDR3 runs to 11 residues. CDR1 and CDR2 from the germline V gene are MNHEY and SVGAGI. V was cut by 8 bases and J by 3 bases, with 8 bases left in between. The CDR3 is CASGANYEQYF. In DNA, the CDR3 is TGTGCCAGCGGGGCCAACTACGAGCAGTACTTC.

The V call is TRBV2, the J call TRBJ1-4; the D is unclear. Deletions cut 7 bases from V and 4 bases from J, with 13 bases between. Germline values: CDR1 SNHLY, CDR2 FYNNEI. The CDR3 has 14 amino acids. CDR3 DNA: TGTGCCAGCATGGAGCCCACCGGTAATGAAAAACTGTTTTTT. Its translation: CASMEPTGNEKLFF.

The genes are TRBV19 and TRBJ2-1; D not certain. CDR1 LNHDA and CDR2 SQIVND come from the germline V gene (reference sequence). V gave up 6 bases and J gave up 0 bases, with 15 bases separating them. The CDR3 has 16 amino acids. CDR3 in DNA: TGTGCCAGTAGCGTAGACATGGTCATCTCCTACAATGAGCAGTTCTTC. Its protein is CASSVDMVISYNEQFF.